Presented here are 25 T cell receptor beta chains from one specimen sequenced in a study of control samples from healthy donors and cancer patients. TCRdb's copy holds only in-frame clones and misses some; the assay was immunoSEQ multiplex PCR. The data contain about 160,000 clones, 85% to 95% of them singletons. The sample comprised blood. The receptors here all came from a woman between 40 and 55 years old in good health.

The chain joins TRBV27 to TRBJ1-1; unclear D gene. The CDR3 covers 15 residues. V was shortened by 0 bases and J by 0 bases, with 8 bases between the two germline ends. Germline V gene lookup returns CDR1 MNHEY and CDR2 SMNVEV (reference sequence). CDR3 sequence (DNA): TGTGCCAGCAGTTTATCTCCAGGAGTGAACACTGAAGCTTTCTTT. The encoded protein is CASSLSPGVNTEAFF.

The J gene is TRBJ2-7, the V gene TRBV9, with 9 nucleotides matching TRBD1. V was pared by 3 bases and J by 10 bases, with 5 bases of the junction left unmatched. The germline gives CDR1 SGDLS, CDR2 YYNGEE. This CDR3 is 12 amino acids long. CDR3 coding DNA: TGTGCCAGCAGCGCCGACAGGGGGATCCAGTACTTC. Translation: CASSADRGIQYF.

The J gene is TRBJ2-6, the V gene TRBV7-6, with D hard to call. The CDR3 consists of 15 residues. Germline loops: CDR1 SGHVS, CDR2 FNYEAQ. The V gene lost 5 bases and the J gene lost 1 base, with 9 bases spanning the gap. The CDR3 is CASSLGRSGANVLTF. CDR3 coding DNA: TGTGCCAGCAGCCTTGGTCGGTCTGGGGCCAACGTCCTGACTTTC.

This chain links TRBV4-3 with TRBJ1-1, with a weak D call TRBD1 (6 bases). Trimming pared 1 base from V and 5 bases from J, leaving 8 bases between. This CDR3 is 13 amino acids long. Germline loops: CDR1 LGHNA, CDR2 YSLEER. Written as DNA, the CDR3 is TGCGCCAGCAGCCAAGTCAGGGGAACTGAAGCTTTCTTT. Translated: CASSQVRGTEAFF.

This chain links TRBV5-4 with TRBJ2-5, with 9 bases aligning to TRBD2. With 6 bases clipped from V and 5 bases from J, the junction kept 14 bases outside the gene matches. CDR3 length equals 16 residues. Germline-derived CDR1 and CDR2 are SGHNT and YYREEE (reference sequence). Written as DNA, the CDR3 is TGTGCCAGCATTGGGGGCGGCGGGGGGGCTATGGAGACCCAGTACTTC. Translation: CASIGGGGGAMETQYF.

The table lists this clone with a count of one. The chain couples TRBV12-3 or TRBV12-4 to TRBJ1-2; weak D call: TRBD1 (6 bases). Trimming shortened V by 2 bases and J by 11 bases, and 12 bases separated the two germline ends. The CDR3 is 12 residues long. The CDR3 sequence: CASSLITGRYTF. CDR3 bases: TGTGCCAGCAGTTTAATCACAGGGAGGTACACCTTC.

The chain combines TRBV7-8 with TRBJ1-2; D gene unclear. The CDR3 runs 17 residues. Trimming took 4 bases from V and 3 from J, leaving 21 bases between them. Per the germline V gene, CDR1 is SGHVS and CDR2 is FQNEAQ. Here the CDR3 reads CASSSYLRLGSHYGYTF. The CDR3 region has the DNA TGTGCCAGCAGCTCCTACCTTCGTCTCGGCTCGCACTATGGCTACACCTTC.

The V gene is TRBV5-1, the J gene TRBJ2-5; weak D call: TRBD1 (6 bases). CDR1 is SGHRS and CDR2 is YFSETQ in the germline V gene. This CDR3 is built from 14 residues. V lost 2 bases and J 4 bases, leaving 12 bases between the germline ends. The CDR3 region has the DNA TGCGCCAGCAGCTTACAGGGTTCTACAGAGACCCAGTACTTC. As protein: CASSLQGSTETQYF.

The J gene is TRBJ1-1, the V gene TRBV7-2, with a tentative D call TRBD1 (6 bases). Germline CDR1 and CDR2: SGHTA and FQGNSA. The ends were cut back, 3 bases at V and 0 bases at J, with 8 bases in the middle. This CDR3 spans 14 amino acids. The CDR3 loop is CASSFGGLNTEAFF. The CDR3 nucleotides read TGTGCCAGCAGCTTCGGGGGGCTGAACACTGAAGCTTTCTTT.

CDR3 in amino acids: CASSLGGIQETQYF. The CDR3 coding sequence is TGCGCCAGCAGCTTGGGGGGTATACAAGAGACCCAGTACTTC. V and J are TRBV5-1 and TRBJ2-5; D gene unclear. The germline gives CDR1 SGHRS, CDR2 YFSETQ. Trimming removed 0 bases from V and 2 bases from J, with 8 bases in between. CDR3 size: 14 residues.

V usage is TRBV7-2 and J usage is TRBJ2-7; D is uncertain. Per the germline V gene, CDR1 is SGHTA and CDR2 is FQGNSA. The CDR3 contains 13 residues. Between the trimmed V and J ends, which lost 1 base and 4 bases, there was a span of 8 bases. The CDR3 DNA follows: TGTGCCAGCAGCTTAGTCAGCGCTTACGAGCAGTACTTC. It is translated as CASSLVSAYEQYF. The full variable domain, its missing parts supplied by reference TRBV7-2 and TRBJ2-7, is GAGVSQSPSNKVTEKGKDVELRCDPISGHTALYWYRQSLGQGLEFLIYFQGNSAPDKSGLPSDRFSAERTGGSVSTLTIQRTQQEDSAVYLCASSLVSAYEQYFGPGTRLTVT.

CDR3 nucleotides: TGTGCCAGCTCAGGACAAGAGACCCAGTACTTC. Encoded protein: CASSGQETQYF. V is TRBV18 and J is TRBJ2-5; D uncertain. Trimming stripped 5 bases from V and 2 bases from J, with 3 bases between. Germline assignment: CDR1 KGHSH and CDR2 LQKENI. This CDR3 contains 11 residues.

This chain links TRBV7-8 with TRBJ1-1, with 11 bases that match TRBD1. The CDR3 is made up of 15 amino acids. The junction had 3 bases not matched to a gene; V was cut back by 1 base and J by 5 bases. Germline V lookup: CDR1 SGHVS, CDR2 FQNEAQ. In DNA form, the CDR3 reads TGTGCCAGCAGCTTAGATGGACAGGGGGCGACTGAAGCTTTCTTT. As protein: CASSLDGQGATEAFF.

The chain combines TRBV27 with TRBJ1-1; D call uncertain. The CDR3 loop spans 14 amino acids. V was shortened by 6 bases and J by 0 bases, with 11 bases between the two germline ends. In germline, CDR1 is MNHEY, CDR2 SMNVEV (reference sequence). The CDR3, as DNA: TGTGCCAGCAGCATCCAGGAGATGAACACTGAAGCTTTCTTT. Encoded protein: CASSIQEMNTEAFF.

The CDR3 spells CASSLGLLGTQYF. The CDR3 DNA reads as TGTGCCAGCAGCTTAGGGTTGCTCGGTACCCAGTACTTC. V is TRBV7-2 and J is TRBJ2-5; D is uncertain. V was pared by 1 base and J by 8 bases, with 11 bases between. Per the germline V gene, CDR1 is SGHTA and CDR2 is FQGNSA. The length of the CDR3 is 13 residues. The variable domain in full, with the rest retrieved from reference TRBV7-2 and TRBJ2-5, is GAGVSQSPSNKVTEKGKDVELRCDPISGHTALYWYRQSLGQGLEFLIYFQGNSAPDKSGLPSDRFSAERTGGSVSTLTIQRTQQEDSAVYLCASSLGLLGTQYFGPGTRLLVL.

This sequence joins TRBV30 and TRBJ2-5; 14 bases map to TRBD2. J lost 5 bases, V lost 4 bases, and 12 bases had no gene match. This CDR3 has 17 residues. Germline V CDR1 and CDR2: GTSNPN, SVGIG (reference sequence). Here the CDR3 DNA reads TGTGCCTGGAATTCGCCGGGACTAGCGGGAGCGGGCGAGACCCAGTACTTC. Protein: CAWNSPGLAGAGETQYF. The variable domain in full, completed from reference TRBV30 and TRBJ2-5, reads SQTIHQWPATLVQPVGSPLSLECTVEGTSNPNLYWYRQAAGRGLQLLFYSVGIGQISSEVPQNLSASRPQDRQFILSSKKLLLSDSGFYLCAWNSPGLAGAGETQYFGPGTRLLVL.

This chain links TRBV5-1 with TRBJ1-6; D is ambiguous. CDR3 length equals 15 residues. Trimming took off 0 bases at V and 0 bases at J, with 4 bases between the two ends. CDR1 SGHRS and CDR2 YFSETQ come from the germline V gene. The CDR3 reads CASSLGVSYNSPLHF. DNA for the CDR3: TGCGCCAGCAGCTTGGGAGTCTCCTATAATTCACCCCTCCACTTT. Combining the CDR3 with reference TRBV5-1 and TRBJ1-6 gives the whole variable domain KAGVTQTPRYLIKTRGQQVTLSCSPISGHRSVSWYQQTPGQGLQFLFEYFSETQRNKGNFPGRFSGRQFSNSRSEMNVSTLELGDSALYLCASSLGVSYNSPLHFGNGTRLTVT.

The chain carries TRBV4-3 and TRBJ2-7, with D perhaps TRBD1 (7 bases). Germline V lookup: CDR1 LGHNA, CDR2 YSLEER. The V end lost 3 bases, the J end lost 3 bases, and 12 bases lay between the germline ends. This CDR3 region has 14 residues. The DNA of the CDR3 is TGCGCCAGCAGCCATTCGCGGGACAGCTACGAGCAGTACTTC. Translated: CASSHSRDSYEQYF.

This chain joins TRBV7-6 and TRBJ2-2, with D possibly being TRBD1 (5 bases). The CDR3 is 16 residues long. V was clipped by 7 bases and J by 4 bases, with 19 bases between them. CDR1 is SGHVS and CDR2 is FNYEAQ in the germline V gene. The CDR3 loop reads CASTHSVSRATGELFF. DNA of the CDR3: TGTGCCAGCACTCACTCGGTATCCAGGGCCACCGGGGAGCTGTTTTTT.

The rearrangement uses TRBV19 and TRBJ2-7, with D possibly being TRBD1 (5 bases). V was clipped by 5 bases and J by 2 bases, with 16 bases between them. This CDR3 spans 15 amino acids. Germline V gene sequence: CDR1 LNHDA, CDR2 SQIVND (reference sequence). Here the CDR3 reads CASSPRQLSPYEQYF. The CDR3 DNA is TGTGCCAGTAGTCCGCGACAGTTATCACCCTACGAGCAGTACTTC. The whole variable domain, filled in from reference TRBV19 and TRBJ2-7, reads DGGITQSPKYLFRKEGQNVTLSCEQNLNHDAMYWYRQDPGQGLRLIYYSQIVNDFQKGDIAEGYSVSREKKESFPLTVTSAQKNPTAFYLCASSPRQLSPYEQYFGPGTRLTVT.

The chain combines TRBV10-2 with TRBJ2-7; TRBD2 is a possible D gene (5 bases). Germline V gives CDR1 WSHSY, CDR2 SAAADI. Trimming cost V 8 bases and J 5 bases, with 7 bases left between them. The length of the CDR3 is 10 residues. The CDR3 reads CASGGDEQYF. Here the CDR3 DNA reads TGCGCCAGCGGAGGTGACGAGCAGTACTTC.

This clone came up a few times. This sequence joins TRBV4-1 and TRBJ1-1; D not certain. The germline V and J ends were trimmed by 1 base and 1 base, with 16 bases remaining between them. Germline loops: CDR1 MGHRA, CDR2 YSYEKL. This CDR3 region has 17 residues. CDR3 amino acids: CASSQGPRQRENTEAFF. The CDR3 DNA reads as TGCGCCAGCAGCCAAGGCCCGCGTCAGCGTGAGAACACTGAAGCTTTCTTT.

This chain connects TRBV9 to TRBJ2-5, with 9 bases that match TRBD2. Looked up from germline, CDR1 is SGDLS and CDR2 is YYNGEE. CDR3 length equals 15 residues. Unmatched junction bases numbered 10, after V lost 4 bases and J lost 6 bases. The CDR3 loop reads CASSRLSGGRKTQYF. The CDR3, as DNA: TGTGCCAGCAGCCGTTTAAGCGGGGGGCGCAAGACCCAGTACTTC.

Remarks on this clone: This sample also contains other DNA sequences that code for the same CDR3. The rearrangement links TRBV5-1 to TRBJ1-5; no firm D call. This CDR3 has 13 residues. Germline CDR1 is SGHRS and CDR2 is YFSETQ. V dropped 4 bases and J dropped 2 bases, with 7 bases sitting between them. CDR3 sequence reads: CASSLQGNQPQHF. CDR3 nucleotide sequence: TGCGCCAGCAGCCTCCAGGGCAATCAGCCCCAGCATTTT.

J is TRBJ1-1 and V is TRBV11-1; no clear D gene. The CDR3 has 11 residues. The V end was cut by 4 bases, the J end by 7 bases, with 7 bases between. Germline loops: CDR1 SGHAT, CDR2 FQDESV (reference sequence). CDR3 sequence reads: CASSYGVEAFF. The CDR3 region has the DNA TGTGCCAGCAGCTACGGAGTTGAAGCTTTCTTT.